This T cell receptor (beta chain) was sequenced for a study of cytomegalovirus exposure and HLA in healthy donors. PCR employed 60 Vbeta and 13 Jbeta primers. Generated by immunoSEQ multiplex PCR, the TCRdb table keeps only in-frame clones and is missing some. The sample yields under 150,000 clones, approximately 73% seen once. The CDR3 has 15 amino acids. With 4 bases clipped from V and 6 bases from J, the junction kept 10 bases outside the gene matches. CDR1 is SGHNT, CDR2 YYREEE, per germline (reference sequence). For this clone: The antigen remains unidentified.

The study, taken as a whole, reports: A later analysis linked a missense variant in DCLRE1C to the trimming of TCR beta V and J genes. Reported findings show TCR beta sequences accurately forecast HLA-A and HLA-B alleles in most subjects. Researchers counted around 160 TCR beta chains as cytomegalovirus-associated.

Source material: PBMCs. The chain joins TRBV5-4 to TRBJ2-1; 7 bases are shared with TRBD2. The receptor was derived from a human donor in good health. CDR3 DNA: TGTGCCAGCAGCGTTGCGGGAGCAGGGAGCAATGAGCAGTTCTTC. Protein product: CASSVAGAGSNEQFF.